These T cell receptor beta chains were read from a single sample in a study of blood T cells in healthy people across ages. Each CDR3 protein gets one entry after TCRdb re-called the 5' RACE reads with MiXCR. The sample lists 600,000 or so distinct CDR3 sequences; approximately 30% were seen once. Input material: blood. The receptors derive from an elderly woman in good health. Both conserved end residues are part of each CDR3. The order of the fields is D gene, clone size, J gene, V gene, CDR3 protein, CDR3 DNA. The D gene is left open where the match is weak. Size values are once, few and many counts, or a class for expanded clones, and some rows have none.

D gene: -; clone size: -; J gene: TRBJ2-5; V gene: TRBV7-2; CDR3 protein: CASSSPGVGYEQYF; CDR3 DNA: TGTGCCAGCAGCTCACCGGGCGTGGGATATGAGCAGTACTTC
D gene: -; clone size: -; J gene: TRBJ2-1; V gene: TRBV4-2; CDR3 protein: CASGQDRYNEQFF; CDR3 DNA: TGTGCCAGCGGCCAAGATCGATACAATGAGCAGTTCTTC
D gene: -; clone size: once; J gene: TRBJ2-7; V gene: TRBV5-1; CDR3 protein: CASSFPNTAYEQYF; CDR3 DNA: TGCGCCAGCAGCTTTCCCAACACCGCCTACGAGCAGTACTTC
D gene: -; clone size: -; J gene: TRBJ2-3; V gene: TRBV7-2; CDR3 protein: CASSLTISLGSADTQYF; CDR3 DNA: TGTGCCAGCAGCTTGACGATCAGCCTGGGTTCAGCAGATACGCAGTATTTT
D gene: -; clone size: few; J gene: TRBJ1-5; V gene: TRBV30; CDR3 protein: CAWGPGQISNQPQHF; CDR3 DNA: TGTGCCTGGGGTCCGGGACAAATTAGCAATCAGCCCCAGCATTTT
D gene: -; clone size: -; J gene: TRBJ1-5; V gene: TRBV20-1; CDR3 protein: CSARPPDRASQPQHF; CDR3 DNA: TGCAGTGCTAGACCTCCGGACAGAGCCTCCCAGCCCCAGCATTTT
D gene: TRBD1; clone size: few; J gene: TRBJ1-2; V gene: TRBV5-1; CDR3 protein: CASSGWDSASGYTF; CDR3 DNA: TGCGCCAGCAGCGGATGGGACAGCGCTAGCGGCTACACCTTC
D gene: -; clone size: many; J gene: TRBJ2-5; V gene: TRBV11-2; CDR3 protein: CASSRLGRGETQYF; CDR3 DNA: TGTGCCAGCAGCCGTCTAGGCCGAGGGGAGACCCAGTACTTC
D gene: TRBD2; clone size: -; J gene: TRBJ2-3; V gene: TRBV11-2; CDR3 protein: CAGSLLSGVTDTQYF; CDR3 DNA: TGTGCTGGCAGCTTACTAAGCGGGGTGACCGATACGCAGTATTTT
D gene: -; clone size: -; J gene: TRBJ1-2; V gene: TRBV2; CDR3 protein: CASRGDGSYTF; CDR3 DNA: TGTGCCAGCAGAGGGGACGGTAGCTACACCTTC
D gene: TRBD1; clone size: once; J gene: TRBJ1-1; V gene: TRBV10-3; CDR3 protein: CATGAGQATNTEAFF; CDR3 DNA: TGTGCCACTGGGGCGGGACAGGCTACGAACACTGAAGCTTTCTTT
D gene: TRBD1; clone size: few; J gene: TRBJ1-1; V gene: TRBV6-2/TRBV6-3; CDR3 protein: CASSYLPGRGLTEAFF; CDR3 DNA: TGTGCCAGCAGTTACCTTCCCGGGAGGGGGCTCACTGAAGCTTTCTTT
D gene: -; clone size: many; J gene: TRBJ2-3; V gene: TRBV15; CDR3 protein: CATSRDRTSTDTQYF; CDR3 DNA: TGTGCCACCAGCAGAGATCGGACTAGCACAGATACGCAGTATTTT
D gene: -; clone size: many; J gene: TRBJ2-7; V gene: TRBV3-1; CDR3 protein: CASSQSRRSGAYTSEQYF; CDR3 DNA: TGTGCCAGCAGCCAATCAAGGCGGTCGGGGGCCTATACTTCCGAGCAGTACTTC
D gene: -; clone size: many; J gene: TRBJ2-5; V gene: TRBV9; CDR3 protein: CASSVDIRMETQYF; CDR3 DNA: TGTGCCAGCAGCGTAGATATCAGGATGGAGACCCAGTACTTC
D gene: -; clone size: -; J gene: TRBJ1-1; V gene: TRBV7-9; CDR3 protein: CASSLGSRGNTEAFF; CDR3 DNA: TGTGCCAGCAGCTTAGGAAGTCGGGGGAACACTGAAGCTTTCTTT
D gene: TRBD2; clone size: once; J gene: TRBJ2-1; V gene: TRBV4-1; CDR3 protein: CASSQRAGGPENEQFF; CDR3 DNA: TGCGCCAGCAGCCAGAGAGCGGGAGGGCCGGAAAATGAGCAGTTCTTC
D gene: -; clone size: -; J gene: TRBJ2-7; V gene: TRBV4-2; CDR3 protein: CASSQRAGAAYEQYF; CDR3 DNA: TGTGCCAGCAGCCAAAGGGCAGGGGCGGCTTACGAGCAGTACTTC
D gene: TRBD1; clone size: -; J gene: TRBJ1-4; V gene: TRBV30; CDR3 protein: CARGTENEKLFF; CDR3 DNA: TGTGCCCGCGGGACAGAGAATGAGAAACTGTTTTTT
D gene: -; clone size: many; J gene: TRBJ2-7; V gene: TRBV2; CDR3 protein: CASSEIALGGEQYF; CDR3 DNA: TGTGCCAGCAGTGAAATTGCATTGGGGGGCGAGCAGTACTTC
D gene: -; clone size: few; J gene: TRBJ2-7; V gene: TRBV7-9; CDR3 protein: CASSFGPGGQKYF; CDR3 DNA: TGTGCCAGCAGCTTCGGACCAGGGGGGCAAAAGTACTTC
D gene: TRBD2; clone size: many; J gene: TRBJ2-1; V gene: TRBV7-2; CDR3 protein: CASSLVSTSAYNEQFF; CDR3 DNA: TGTGCCAGCAGCTTAGTTTCGACTAGCGCCTACAATGAGCAGTTCTTC
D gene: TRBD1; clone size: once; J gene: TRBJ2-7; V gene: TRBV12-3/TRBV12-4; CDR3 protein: CASTTGTASYEQYF; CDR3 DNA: TGTGCCAGCACAACCGGGACAGCCTCCTACGAGCAGTACTTC
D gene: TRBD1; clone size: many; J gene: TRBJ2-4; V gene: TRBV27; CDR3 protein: CASSPPGTGGPMTKAKNIQYF; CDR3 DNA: TGTGCCAGCAGTCCGCCGGGGACAGGGGGCCCTATGACTAAAGCCAAAAACATTCAGTACTTC
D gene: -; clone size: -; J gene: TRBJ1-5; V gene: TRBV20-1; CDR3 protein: CSARATRDIHNQPQHF; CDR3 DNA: TGCAGTGCTAGAGCTACCCGGGACATCCACAATCAGCCCCAGCATTTT
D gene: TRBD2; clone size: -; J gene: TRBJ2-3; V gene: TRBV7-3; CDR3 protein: CASSLAASGGGSTDTQYF; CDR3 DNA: TGTGCCAGCAGCTTAGCCGCCTCTGGCGGGGGTAGCACAGATACGCAGTATTTT
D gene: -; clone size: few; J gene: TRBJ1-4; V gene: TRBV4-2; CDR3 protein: CASSLVGVDEKLFF; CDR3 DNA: TGTGCCAGCAGCCTGGTAGGTGTCGATGAAAAACTGTTTTTT